These T cell receptor beta chains were read from a single sample in a study of T cells in Graves' hyperthyroidism and ophthalmopathy. TCRdb reprocessed the multiplex PCR reads via MiXCR and lists one record per CDR3 protein. The sample carries some 460,000 distinct CDR3 sequences, 15% to 19% recorded once. The sequencing input was blood. Source of these receptors: a woman aged 18-29 years with Graves' hyperthyroidism. The conserved cysteine and the conserved F or W are not part of the CDR3 here. A D gene is named only where the DNA matches it firmly.

J,D,V,CDR3
TRBJ2-7,TRBD2,TRBV11-1,ASSRTSGGTYEQY
TRBJ1-5,-,TRBV12-3/TRBV12-4,ASSFGDMFQPQH
TRBJ1-5,TRBD1,TRBV20-1,SARAGGGSYSNQPQH
TRBJ2-2,TRBD2,TRBV30,AWGTSGTNTGELF
TRBJ2-5,-,TRBV6-1,ASSEAGGSQETQY
TRBJ2-2,TRBD1,TRBV10-3,AIGGQSNTGELF
TRBJ2-1,-,TRBV29-1,SVVGGWNEQF
TRBJ1-3,TRBD1,TRBV20-1,SAADRGKGNTIY
TRBJ2-5,-,TRBV28,ASSATDLGGETQY
TRBJ2-7,-,TRBV9,ASSVGPGQSSYEQY
TRBJ2-1,-,TRBV7-9,ASSLGYSNEQF
TRBJ2-3,-,TRBV12-3/TRBV12-4,ASSLSSTDTQY
TRBJ1-2,TRBD1,TRBV29-1,SVEAGQGEGGYT
TRBJ2-3,-,TRBV2,ASKITASGGTDTQY
TRBJ2-5,-,TRBV5-1,ASSLGTLETQY
TRBJ1-1,-,TRBV27,ASSLAGSVNTEAF
TRBJ2-7,-,TRBV29-1,SVGRDSSYEQY
TRBJ1-2,-,TRBV28,ASSSRPDYGYT
TRBJ2-5,-,TRBV5-1,ASSSQASETQY
TRBJ1-1,-,TRBV18,ASSPGLDSMNTEAF
TRBJ1-2,-,TRBV12-3/TRBV12-4,ASTRADGYT
TRBJ2-2,-,TRBV5-1,ASSFLSKGGTGELF
TRBJ2-7,TRBD2,TRBV7-8,ASSSRLAGSYEQY
TRBJ2-1,TRBD2,TRBV27,ASSKTSGIAYNEQF
TRBJ2-5,TRBD2,TRBV7-3,ASSPRVAGETQY
TRBJ2-3,-,TRBV3-1,ASSQVTDTQY
TRBJ1-2,TRBD1,TRBV11-1,ASSSTGDYGYT
TRBJ1-4,-,TRBV20-1,SARGGHQLF
TRBJ2-7,TRBD2,TRBV5-6,ASSLLSSGPPYEQY
TRBJ2-3,TRBD1,TRBV6-2/TRBV6-3,ASSYSRSGTGGTDTQY
TRBJ2-7,TRBD1,TRBV30,AWSVGTGGHEQY
TRBJ2-1,-,TRBV29-1,SVLDSSDNEQF
TRBJ1-4,TRBD1,TRBV12-3/TRBV12-4,ASSPRQGGNEKLF
TRBJ2-5,TRBD2,TRBV2,ASIRTSGETQY
TRBJ1-4,-,TRBV9,ASSADGQPEKLF
TRBJ2-7,-,TRBV14,ASSHRVGTYEQY
TRBJ2-3,-,TRBV11-1,ASSLWGTSTDTQY
TRBJ2-3,-,TRBV12-5,ASGLVRDQDSTDTQY
TRBJ1-6,-,TRBV2,ASSEDRADWEAVISPLH
TRBJ1-4,TRBD1,TRBV12-3/TRBV12-4,ASSLRTGINEKLF
TRBJ1-2,-,TRBV18,ASSPPGGRGYGYT
TRBJ2-5,TRBD2,TRBV2,ASSWTSGGARETQY
TRBJ1-2,-,TRBV6-1,ASSEEVDLGSRYGYA
TRBJ2-6,TRBD2,TRBV9,ASSVGLRGSGSSGANVLT
TRBJ2-2,TRBD1,TRBV5-1,ASSLGQGIGELF
TRBJ1-2,-,TRBV20-1,SARQALQEHGYT
TRBJ2-7,TRBD2,TRBV4-1,ASNFFRAGEPYEQY
TRBJ2-7,-,TRBV11-3,ASSSQGKISYEQY
TRBJ1-6,-,TRBV6-5,ASSYRLPTDNSPLH
TRBJ2-3,-,TRBV4-1,ASSQDYLSAGGTDTQY
TRBJ1-6,-,TRBV15,ATSRADWDSPLH
TRBJ2-5,TRBD1,TRBV7-2,ASSPRGGDRVVQTQY
TRBJ2-5,-,TRBV2,ASSYGTRGETQY
TRBJ1-5,-,TRBV18,ASSLGERGQPQH